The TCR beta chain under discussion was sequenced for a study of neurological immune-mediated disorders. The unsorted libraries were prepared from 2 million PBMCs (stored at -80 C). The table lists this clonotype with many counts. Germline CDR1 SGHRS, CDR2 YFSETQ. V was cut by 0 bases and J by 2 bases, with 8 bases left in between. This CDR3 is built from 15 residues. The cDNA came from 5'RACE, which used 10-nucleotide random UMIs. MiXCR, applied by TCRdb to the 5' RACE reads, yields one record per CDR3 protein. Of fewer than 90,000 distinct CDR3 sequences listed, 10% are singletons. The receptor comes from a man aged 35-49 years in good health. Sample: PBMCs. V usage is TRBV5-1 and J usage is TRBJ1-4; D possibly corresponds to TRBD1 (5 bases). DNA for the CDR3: TGCGCCAGCAGCTTGGAGGGGCGGACTAATGAAAAACTGTTTTTT. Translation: CASSLEGRTNEKLFF. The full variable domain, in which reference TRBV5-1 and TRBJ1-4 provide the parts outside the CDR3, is KAGVTQTPRYLIKTRGQQVTLSCSPISGHRSVSWYQQTPGQGLQFLFEYFSETQRNKGNFPGRFSGRQFSNSRSEMNVSTLELGDSALYLCASSLEGRTNEKLFFGSGTQLSVL.